This passage covers 4 T cell receptor beta chains from one sample sequenced in a study of control samples from healthy donors and cancer patients. The data were produced by immunoSEQ multiplex PCR, yet TCRdb's version contains in-frame clones alone and is incomplete. The sample shows 100,000 to 150,000 clones, around 90% of them seen only once. The sample consisted of blood. All receptors come from a man younger than 30 in good health.

The chain links TRBV6-6 to TRBJ1-2; D remains unclear. This CDR3 has 15 amino acids. Trimming left V 6 bases short and J 3 bases short, with 17 bases between. Germline V lookup: CDR1 MNHNY, CDR2 SVGAGI (reference sequence). CDR3 region: CASSQTTGRHYGYTF. The CDR3, as DNA: TGTGCCAGCAGCCAAACCACCGGACGCCACTATGGCTACACCTTC.

The chain is built from TRBV29-1 and TRBJ1-1; D is ambiguous. V shed 4 bases and J shed 3 bases, with 6 bases lying between them. The germline gives CDR1 SQVTM, CDR2 ANQGSEA. The CDR3 totals 11 residues. The CDR3, as DNA: TGCAGCGTTGGTGGGGACACTGAAGCTTTCTTT. This codes for CSVGGDTEAFF.

This clone occurred a few times. The chain employs TRBV7-9 and TRBJ1-2, with unresolved D. The V gene's germline CDR1 is SEHNR and CDR2 FQNEAQ (reference sequence). With 8 bases removed from V and 8 bases from J, the gap between germline ends came to 12 bases. This CDR3 has 11 residues. DNA for the CDR3: TGTGCCAGCGAGAGACTGGGAGGCTACACCTTC. Its protein is CASERLGGYTF.

This clone has only one observation. The chain is built from TRBV4-2 and TRBJ2-3, with TRBD2 identical over 14 bases. The CDR3 length is 21 residues. Trimming cost V 0 bases and J 4 bases; bases outside gene matches: 15. Germline V gene data show CDR1 as LGHNA and CDR2 as YNFKEQ. The CDR3 DNA reads TGTGCCAGCAGCCAAGATTTGGGACTAGCGGGGGACCTTTCTGGGTCAGATACGCAGTATTTT. Its translation: CASSQDLGLAGDLSGSDTQYF.